This TCR beta chain was sequenced for a study of patients and donors after allogeneic stem cell transplantation. The germline CDR1 and CDR2 sequences are SEHNR and FQNEAQ (reference sequence). The V end lost 1 base, the J end lost 5 bases, and 14 bases lay between the germline ends. CDR3 length: 15 amino acids. A single record per CDR3 protein comes from TCRdb applying MiXCR to the RT-PCR reads. The repertoire holds roughly 180,000 distinct CDR3 sequences, less than 45% seen once, with about 35% in the top ten. This clonotype was obtained from a human donor who was either an allogeneic HSCT recipient or a stem cell or donor lymphocyte infusion donor (not recorded which). It is not recorded whose cells these are; they may come from a transplant donor. Sequenced input: blood, either unsorted or a sorted T cell fraction (not recorded which). V is TRBV7-9 and J is TRBJ1-2; the D is unclear. The chain's CDR3 is CASSLGKPMPYGYTF. In nucleotides, the CDR3 is TGTGCCAGCAGCTTAGGCAAGCCCATGCCTTATGGCTACACCTTC.